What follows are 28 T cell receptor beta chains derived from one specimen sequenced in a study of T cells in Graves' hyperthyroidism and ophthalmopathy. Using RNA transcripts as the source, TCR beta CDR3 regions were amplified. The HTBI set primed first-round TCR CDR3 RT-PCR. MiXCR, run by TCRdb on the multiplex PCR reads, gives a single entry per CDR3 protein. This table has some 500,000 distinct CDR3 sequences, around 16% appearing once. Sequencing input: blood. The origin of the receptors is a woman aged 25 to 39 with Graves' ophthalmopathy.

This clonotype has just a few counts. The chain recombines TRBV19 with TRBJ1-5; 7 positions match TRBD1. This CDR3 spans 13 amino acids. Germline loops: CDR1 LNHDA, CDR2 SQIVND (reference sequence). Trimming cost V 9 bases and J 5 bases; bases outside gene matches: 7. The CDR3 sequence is CASTRGYDQPQHF. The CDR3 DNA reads TGTGCCAGCACCAGGGGGTACGATCAGCCCCAGCATTTT.

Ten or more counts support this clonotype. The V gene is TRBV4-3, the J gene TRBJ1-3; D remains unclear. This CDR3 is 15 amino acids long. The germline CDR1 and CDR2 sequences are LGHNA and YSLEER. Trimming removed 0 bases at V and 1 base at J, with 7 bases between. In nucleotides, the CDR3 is TGCGCCAGCAGCCAAGAAGGTGGTTCTGGAAACACCATATATTTT. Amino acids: CASSQEGGSGNTIYF.

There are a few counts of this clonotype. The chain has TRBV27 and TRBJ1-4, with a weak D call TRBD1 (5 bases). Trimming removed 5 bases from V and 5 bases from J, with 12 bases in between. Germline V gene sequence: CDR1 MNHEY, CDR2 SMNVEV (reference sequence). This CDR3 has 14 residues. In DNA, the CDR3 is TGTGCCAGCAGTAAGGGGCTAGGGAATGAAAAACTGTTTTTT. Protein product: CASSKGLGNEKLFF.

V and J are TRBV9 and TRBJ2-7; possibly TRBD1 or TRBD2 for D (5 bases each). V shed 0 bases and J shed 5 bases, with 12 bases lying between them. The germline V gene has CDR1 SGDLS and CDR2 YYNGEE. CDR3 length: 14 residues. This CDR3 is CASSVDGGINEQYF. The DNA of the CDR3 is TGTGCCAGCAGCGTAGATGGGGGAATCAACGAGCAGTACTTC.

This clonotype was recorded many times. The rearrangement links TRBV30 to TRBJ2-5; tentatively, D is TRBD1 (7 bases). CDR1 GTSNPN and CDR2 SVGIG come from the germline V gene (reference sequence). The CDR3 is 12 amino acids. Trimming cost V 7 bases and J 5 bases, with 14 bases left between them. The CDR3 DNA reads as TGTGCCTACTCAGGGGGGATGGAGACCCAGTACTTC. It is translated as CAYSGGMETQYF.

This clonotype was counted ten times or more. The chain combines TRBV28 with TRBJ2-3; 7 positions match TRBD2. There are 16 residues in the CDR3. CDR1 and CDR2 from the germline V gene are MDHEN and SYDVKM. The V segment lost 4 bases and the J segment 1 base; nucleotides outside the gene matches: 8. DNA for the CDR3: TGTGCCAGCAGTTATGAGGGAGGGCCCGGCACAGATACGCAGTATTTT. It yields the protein CASSYEGGPGTDTQYF.

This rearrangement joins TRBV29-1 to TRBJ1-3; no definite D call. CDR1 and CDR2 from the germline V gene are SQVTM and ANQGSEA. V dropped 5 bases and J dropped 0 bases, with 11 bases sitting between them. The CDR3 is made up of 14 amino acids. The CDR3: CSVSGRLSGNTIYF. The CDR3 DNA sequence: TGCAGCGTTTCTGGACGGCTCTCTGGAAACACCATATATTTT.

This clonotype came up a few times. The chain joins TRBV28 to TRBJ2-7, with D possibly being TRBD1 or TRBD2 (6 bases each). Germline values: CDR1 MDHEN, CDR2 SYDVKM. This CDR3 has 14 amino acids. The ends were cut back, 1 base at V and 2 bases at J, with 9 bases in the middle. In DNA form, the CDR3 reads TGTGCCAGCAGTTTATCGGGGGCTACCTACGAGCAGTACTTC. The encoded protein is CASSLSGATYEQYF. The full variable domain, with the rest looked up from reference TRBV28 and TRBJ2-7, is DVKVTQSSRYLVKRTGEKVFLECVQDMDHENMFWYRQDPGLGLRLIYFSYDVKMKEKGDIPEGYSVSREKKERFSLILESASTNQTSMYLCASSLSGATYEQYFGPGTRLTVT.

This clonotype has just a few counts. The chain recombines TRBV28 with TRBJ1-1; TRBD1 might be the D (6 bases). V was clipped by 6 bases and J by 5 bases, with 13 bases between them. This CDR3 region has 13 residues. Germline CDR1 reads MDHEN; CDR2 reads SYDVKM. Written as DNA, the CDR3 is TGTGCCAGCAGAAGGGGGGGGGGGACTGAAGCTTTCTTT. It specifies CASRRGGGTEAFF.

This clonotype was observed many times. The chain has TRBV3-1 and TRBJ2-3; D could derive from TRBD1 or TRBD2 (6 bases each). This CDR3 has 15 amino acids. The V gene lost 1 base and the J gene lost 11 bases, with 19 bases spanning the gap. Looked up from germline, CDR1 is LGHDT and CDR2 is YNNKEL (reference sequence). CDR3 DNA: TGTGCCAGCAGCCAAGGGGCACAGGGAGGCTTTAGGCAGTATTTT. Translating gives CASSQGAQGGFRQYF.

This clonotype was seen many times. Here the CDR3 DNA reads TGTGCCAGCAGCCAGCCTGCGGGAGGGAAGAGGGAGCAGTACTTC. Translation gives CASSQPAGGKREQYF. V is TRBV3-1 and J is TRBJ2-7; 9 nucleotides line up with TRBD2. This CDR3 contains 15 residues. Germline CDR1 is LGHDT and CDR2 is YNNKEL (reference sequence). V lost 3 bases to trimming and J lost 7 bases; unmatched junction nucleotides: 10.

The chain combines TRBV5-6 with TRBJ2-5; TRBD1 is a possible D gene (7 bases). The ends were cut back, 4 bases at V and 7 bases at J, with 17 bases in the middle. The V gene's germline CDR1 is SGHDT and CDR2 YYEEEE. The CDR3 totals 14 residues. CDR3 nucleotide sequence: TGTGCCAGCAGCCTCCTAAGACAGGGAGGGACCCAGTACTTC. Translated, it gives CASSLLRQGGTQYF.

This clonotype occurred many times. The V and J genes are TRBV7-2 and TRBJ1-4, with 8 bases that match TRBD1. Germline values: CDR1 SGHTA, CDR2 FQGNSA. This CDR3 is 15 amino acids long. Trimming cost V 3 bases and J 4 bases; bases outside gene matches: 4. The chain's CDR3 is CASSFDRGDNEKLFF. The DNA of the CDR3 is TGTGCCAGCAGCTTCGACAGGGGTGATAATGAAAAACTGTTTTTT.

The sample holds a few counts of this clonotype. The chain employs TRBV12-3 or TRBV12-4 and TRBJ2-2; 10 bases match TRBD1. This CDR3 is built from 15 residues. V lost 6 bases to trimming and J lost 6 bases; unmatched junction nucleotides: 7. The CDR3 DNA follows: TGTGCCAGCAGGCCGGGACAGGGGCTTTCCGGGGAGCTGTTTTTT. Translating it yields CASRPGQGLSGELFF.

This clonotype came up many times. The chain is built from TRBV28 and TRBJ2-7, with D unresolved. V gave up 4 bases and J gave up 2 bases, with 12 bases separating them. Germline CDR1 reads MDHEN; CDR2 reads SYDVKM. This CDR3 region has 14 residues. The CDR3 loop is CASSSDSLPYEQYF. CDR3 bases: TGTGCCAGCAGTTCAGATAGCCTGCCCTACGAGCAGTACTTC.

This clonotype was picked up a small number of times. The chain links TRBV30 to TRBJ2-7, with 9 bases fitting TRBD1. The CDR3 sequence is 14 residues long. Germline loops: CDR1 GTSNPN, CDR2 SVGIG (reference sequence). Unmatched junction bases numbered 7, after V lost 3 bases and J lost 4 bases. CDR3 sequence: CAWSHRGRGYEQYF. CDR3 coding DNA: TGTGCCTGGAGCCACAGGGGGCGCGGGTACGAGCAGTACTTC.

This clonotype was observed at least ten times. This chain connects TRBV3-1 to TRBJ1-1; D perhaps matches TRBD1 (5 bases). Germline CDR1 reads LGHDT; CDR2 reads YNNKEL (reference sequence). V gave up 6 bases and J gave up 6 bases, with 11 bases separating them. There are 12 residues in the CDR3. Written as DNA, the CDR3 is TGTGCCAGCAGTCCTTGGGGCTCTGAAGCTTTCTTT. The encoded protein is CASSPWGSEAFF.

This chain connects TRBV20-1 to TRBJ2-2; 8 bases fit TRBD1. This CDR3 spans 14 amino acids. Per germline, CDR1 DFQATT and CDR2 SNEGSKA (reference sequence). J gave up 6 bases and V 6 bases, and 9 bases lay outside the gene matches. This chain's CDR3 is CSAIQGAGSGELFF. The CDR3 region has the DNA TGCAGTGCGATCCAGGGGGCAGGGTCCGGGGAGCTGTTTTTT.

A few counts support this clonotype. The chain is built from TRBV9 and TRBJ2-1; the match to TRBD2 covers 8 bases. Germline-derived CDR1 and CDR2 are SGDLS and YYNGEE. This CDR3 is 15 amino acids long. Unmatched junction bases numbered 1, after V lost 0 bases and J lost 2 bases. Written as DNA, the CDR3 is TGTGCCAGCAGCGTAGATAGCGGGACCTACAATGAGCAGTTCTTC. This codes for CASSVDSGTYNEQFF.

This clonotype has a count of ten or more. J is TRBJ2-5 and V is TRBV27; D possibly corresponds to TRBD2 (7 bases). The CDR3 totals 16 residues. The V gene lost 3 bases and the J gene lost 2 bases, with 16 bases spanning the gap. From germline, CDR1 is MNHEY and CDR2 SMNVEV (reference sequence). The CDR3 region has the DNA TGTGCCAGCAGTTTGGTGGGGGCTAGCGGACAAGAGACCCAGTACTTC. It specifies CASSLVGASGQETQYF.

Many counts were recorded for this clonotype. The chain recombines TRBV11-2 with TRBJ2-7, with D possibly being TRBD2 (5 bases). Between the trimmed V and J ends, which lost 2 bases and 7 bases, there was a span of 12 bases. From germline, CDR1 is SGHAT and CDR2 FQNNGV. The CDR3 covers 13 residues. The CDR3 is CASSLTTRGEQYF. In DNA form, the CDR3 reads TGTGCCAGCAGCTTAACGACCCGAGGGGAGCAGTACTTC.

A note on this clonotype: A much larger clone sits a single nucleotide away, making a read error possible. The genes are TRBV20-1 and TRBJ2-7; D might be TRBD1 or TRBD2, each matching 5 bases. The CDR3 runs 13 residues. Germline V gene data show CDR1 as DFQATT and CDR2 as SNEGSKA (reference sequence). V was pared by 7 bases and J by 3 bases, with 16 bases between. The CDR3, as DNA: TGCAGTGGGGTCTCAGGGAGCAGCTACGAGCAGTACTTC. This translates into CSGVSGSSYEQYF.

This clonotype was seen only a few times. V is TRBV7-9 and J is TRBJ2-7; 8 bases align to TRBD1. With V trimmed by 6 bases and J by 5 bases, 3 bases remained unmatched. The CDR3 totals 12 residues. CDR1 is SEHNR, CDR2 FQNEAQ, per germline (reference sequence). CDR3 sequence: CASRTGENEQYF. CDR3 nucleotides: TGTGCCAGCAGGACAGGGGAGAACGAGCAGTACTTC.

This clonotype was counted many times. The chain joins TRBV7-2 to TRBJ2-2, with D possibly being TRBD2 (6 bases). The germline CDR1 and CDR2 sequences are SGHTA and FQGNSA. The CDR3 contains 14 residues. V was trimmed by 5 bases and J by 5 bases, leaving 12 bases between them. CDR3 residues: CASSPTSGTGELFF. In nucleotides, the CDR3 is TGTGCCAGCAGCCCAACGAGCGGGACCGGGGAGCTGTTTTTT.

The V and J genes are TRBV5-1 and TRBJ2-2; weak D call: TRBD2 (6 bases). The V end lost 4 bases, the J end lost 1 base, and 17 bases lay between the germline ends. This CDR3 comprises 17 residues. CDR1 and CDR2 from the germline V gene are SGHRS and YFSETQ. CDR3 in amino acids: CASSPSGVGLNTGELFF. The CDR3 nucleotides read TGCGCCAGCAGCCCCTCGGGGGTTGGGTTGAACACCGGGGAGCTGTTTTTT.

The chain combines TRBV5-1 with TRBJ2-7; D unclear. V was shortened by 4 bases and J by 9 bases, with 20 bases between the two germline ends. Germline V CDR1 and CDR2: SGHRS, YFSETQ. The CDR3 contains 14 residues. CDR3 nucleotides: TGCGCCAGCAGCAACCGGGCCCCGATCCGAGTGCAGTACTTC. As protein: CASSNRAPIRVQYF.

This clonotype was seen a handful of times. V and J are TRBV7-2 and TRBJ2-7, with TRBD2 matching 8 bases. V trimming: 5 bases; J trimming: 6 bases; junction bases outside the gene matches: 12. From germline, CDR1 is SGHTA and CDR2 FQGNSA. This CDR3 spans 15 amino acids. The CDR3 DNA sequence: TGTGCCAGCAGCAAACGGGAGGGGGTCGGTGCCGAGCAGTACTTC. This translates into CASSKREGVGAEQYF.

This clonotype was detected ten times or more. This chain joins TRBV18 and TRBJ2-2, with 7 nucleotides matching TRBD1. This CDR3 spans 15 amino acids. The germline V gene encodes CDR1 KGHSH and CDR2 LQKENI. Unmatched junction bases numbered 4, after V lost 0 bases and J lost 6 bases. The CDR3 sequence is CASSPPTGAAGELFF. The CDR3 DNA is TGTGCCAGCTCACCACCCACAGGGGCGGCCGGGGAGCTGTTTTTT.